This T cell receptor (beta chain) was obtained from a study of shared clonotypes between healthy human individuals. Measured with immunoSEQ multiplex PCR; TCRdb has only the in-frame clones, and not every one. The sample lists 2 million to 2.5 million clones; approximately 94% were seen once. The CDR3 length is 15 residues. Trimming took 5 bases from V and 3 from J, leaving 14 bases between them. Germline V CDR1 and CDR2: SGHVS, FQNEAQ. The V and J genes are TRBV7-8 and TRBJ1-5, with D perhaps TRBD1 (5 bases). The clonotype comes from a man younger than 30 in good health. Some clones in this sample may be carry-over from other donors' samples. Sequencing input: naive CD4+ T cells from PBMCs. Subset reported: CD45RA+ positively selected. CDR3 DNA: TGTGCCAGCAGCCCCGGAGAGGGGTTCAATCAGCCCCAGCATTTT. Translating it yields CASSPGEGFNQPQHF.